This T cell receptor (beta chain) was sequenced for a study of post-analysis software for immune sequencing data. Study as a whole: There were relapsing-remitting, secondary progressive and progressive-relapsing multiple sclerosis among the disease courses included.

Study-level results: Compared against controls, patients with multiple sclerosis displayed significantly lower normalized Chao1 diversity. Analysis by F measure revealed that same-batch samples clustered strongly together. Compared with controls, patients had more of about five TRBV segments, including TRBV5-6, TRBV5-1 and TRBV20-1.

This clonotype turned up a few times. Its antigen is not known. Included in the TCR beta cDNA libraries were unique molecular identifiers. From approximately 1 to 10 million T cells, around 500,000 cDNA molecules were obtained. TCRdb processed the PCR reads anew with MiXCR; each CDR3 protein has one entry. Of about 820,000 distinct CDR3 sequences detected, 53% appear once; the ten largest clones hold approximately 4.3%. This CDR3 contains 14 residues. Trimming took 5 bases from V and 8 from J, leaving 18 bases between them. Germline V gene lookup returns CDR1 MGHDK and CDR2 SYGVNS. The genes are TRBV25-1 and TRBJ1-2; no firm D call. Sequencing input: blood. This receptor was taken from a girl between 10 and 17 years old with multiple sclerosis. The CDR3 is CASSLHGGDDGYTF. As DNA, the CDR3 is TGTGCCAGCAGTCTTCACGGTGGAGACGACGGCTACACCTTC.